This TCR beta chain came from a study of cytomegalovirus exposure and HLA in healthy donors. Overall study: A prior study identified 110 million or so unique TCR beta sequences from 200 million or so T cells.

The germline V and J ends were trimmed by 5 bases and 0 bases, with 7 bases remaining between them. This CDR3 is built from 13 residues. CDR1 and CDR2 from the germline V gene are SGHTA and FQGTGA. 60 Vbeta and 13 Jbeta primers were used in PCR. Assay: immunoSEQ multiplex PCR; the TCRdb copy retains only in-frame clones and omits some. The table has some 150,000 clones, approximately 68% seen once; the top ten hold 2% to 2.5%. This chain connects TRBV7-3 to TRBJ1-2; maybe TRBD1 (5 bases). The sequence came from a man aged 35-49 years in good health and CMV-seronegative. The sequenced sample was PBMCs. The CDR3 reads CASSQTANYGYTF. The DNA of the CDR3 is TGTGCCAGCAGCCAGACAGCTAACTATGGCTACACCTTC.